Listed below are T cell receptor beta chains from one sample, sequenced in a study of T-cell memory formation after mild COVID-19. In TCRdb, the 5' RACE reads were re-called with MiXCR into one record per CDR3 protein. In the table there are 550,000 to 700,000 distinct CDR3 sequences, 18% of which are singletons. Sequenced input: PBMCs or a T cell subset sorted from them (not recorded which). These receptors all come from an adult woman who had mild COVID-19 (a few samples of this study predate the infection). Cell type and time point are not known. The CDR3 runs from the conserved cysteine through the conserved F or W. D genes are given only for firm matches. Expanded clones are given a class, and other clones once, few, many or no size at all.

v_call	clone_size	j_call	d_call	cdr3_nt	cdr3_aa
TRBV20-1	-	TRBJ2-1	TRBD2	TGCAGTGCATTAGCGGGAGCCTACAATGAGCAGTTCTTC	CSALAGAYNEQFF
TRBV19	-	TRBJ2-3	-	TGTGCCAGTAGTCTCCACCACCCGGACCCCAGCACAGATACGCAGTATTTT	CASSLHHPDPSTDTQYF
TRBV12-3/TRBV12-4	-	TRBJ1-3	-	TGTGCCAGCAAGGTCTCCGGAAACACCATATATTTT	CASKVSGNTIYF
TRBV11-2	-	TRBJ1-2	TRBD1	TGTGCCAGCAGCCTAGGCGGGACAGGGCCCTATGGCTACACCTTC	CASSLGGTGPYGYTF
TRBV12-3/TRBV12-4	few	TRBJ1-1	-	TGTGCCAGTACAGGGTGGGACACTGAAGCTTTCTTT	CASTGWDTEAFF
TRBV5-6	-	TRBJ1-6	TRBD1	TGTGCCAGCAGCTGGACGACAGGGGCAAAGAGGCCCCTCCACTTT	CASSWTTGAKRPLHF
TRBV24-1	-	TRBJ2-7	-	TGTGCCACCCAAGGTGCCAGGGAAATGGAGTACTTC	CATQGAREMEYF
TRBV12-3/TRBV12-4	many	TRBJ1-5	TRBD1	TGTGCCAGCAGTTTAGGTGGGACAGGAAATCAGCCCCAGCATTTT	CASSLGGTGNQPQHF
TRBV4-3	many	TRBJ2-1	TRBD1	TGCGCCAGCAGCCCAACGGACAGGGGGGACAATGAGCAGTTCTTC	CASSPTDRGDNEQFF
TRBV29-1	-	TRBJ2-2	TRBD2	TGCAGCGTCCTTAGCGGGGGCCCGAACACCGGGGAGCTGTTTTTT	CSVLSGGPNTGELFF
TRBV18	-	TRBJ2-1	-	TGTGCCAGCTCACCACCGGTCAGGGACTATGAGCAGTTCTTC	CASSPPVRDYEQFF
TRBV5-1	-	TRBJ1-3	TRBD1	TGCGCCAGCAGCTCACAGGGGGAACACTCTGGAAACACCATATATTTT	CASSSQGEHSGNTIYF
TRBV4-3	-	TRBJ2-3	-	TGCGCCAGCAGCCAAGATTTGCAGGGTTGGACAGATACGCAGTATTTT	CASSQDLQGWTDTQYF
TRBV4-1	-	TRBJ1-6	-	TGCGCCAGCAGCCAAGTACCGACACGAGGGAGAAATTCACCCCTCCACTTT	CASSQVPTRGRNSPLHF
TRBV11-2	many	TRBJ2-1	TRBD2	TGTGCCAGCAGCTTCCTAGCGGGGGGCCCAAATGAGCAGTTCTTC	CASSFLAGGPNEQFF
TRBV11-1	many	TRBJ2-4	TRBD1	TGTGCCAGCAGCTCCTCCCCGGGGACAGGGGGGGACATTCAGTACTTC	CASSSSPGTGGDIQYF
TRBV7-2	few	TRBJ2-5	-	TGTGCCAGCAGCTTAGATGGGGGGGAGACCCAGTACTTC	CASSLDGGETQYF
TRBV29-1	few	TRBJ2-1	-	TGCAGCCTCCGCGGGGAAACCTACAATGAGCAGTTCTTC	CSLRGETYNEQFF